The TCR beta chain described here comes from a study of response to subunit inactivated influenza vaccine. The V and J ends lost 2 bases and 3 bases respectively, with 11 bases between them. Germline assignment: CDR1 MNHEY and CDR2 SVGEGT. This CDR3 contains 14 residues. Study-level points and caveats: Researchers suggested that each seasonal influenza vaccination recruits few new T cells.

MiXCR, run by TCRdb on the RT-PCR reads, gives a single entry per CDR3 protein. The sample carries roughly 760,000 distinct CDR3 sequences, around 20% recorded once. This clonotype was seen at least ten times. The antigen remains undetermined. The gene calls are TRBV6-2 or TRBV6-3 and TRBJ2-7, with D unclear. The TCR comes from a man in his forties or fifties who received an inactivated influenza vaccine. The specimen comprised PBMCs from blood, sampled around 5 days after vaccination. This chain's CDR3 is CASSYRQQIYEQYF. CDR3 sequence (DNA): TGTGCCAGCAGTTACCGCCAGCAAATCTACGAGCAGTACTTC.